The subject of this entry is one T cell receptor beta chain. This clonotype was seen many times. Its specific antigen is unknown. Qualities for individual bases were not recorded, and no much larger clone is one base off. The sample is drawn from a study of molecular identifiers for immune sequencing clone quantification (dated by TCRdb to 2016 to 2019). Background on the whole study: For a replicate experiment, the RNA from either 20,000 or 100,000 naive CD8 T cells was divided into five aliquots, and four of those aliquots went on to sequencing. CD8 T cells were used in a methods study to benchmark molecular-identifier clustering-based TCR repertoire sequencing (MIDCIRS) and TCR RNA copy counting.

Preparation of the library involved PCR. The reads were generated on an Illumina HiSeq 4000. Bulk TCR libraries were prepared as previously described, using TCR primers listed in Table S5. The Qiagen AllPrep DNA/RNA kit was used to purify total RNA. Before any analysis, reads coming from multiple sequencing runs of the same library were combined into one pool. In the original analysis: Only reads with exact TCR constant sequence were kept, trimmed to 150 nt, and grouped by their 12-nt molecular barcodes. Reads within each barcode group were sub-clustered using a 15% Levenshtein threshold, and quality-weighted consensus sequences were constructed for each RNA molecule. Non-functional sequences were removed, as were lower-count sequences one edit away from another. Based on a fit of two negative binomial distributions, barcode sub-clusters having less than 20% of the maximum read count were discarded. TCRdb reprocessed the public reads (quality trimming at Q25 with fastp, clone calling with MiXCR) and kept in-frame beta chains. Each record represents a unique CDR3 protein, reported with the most common genes and DNA among its rows. TCRdb's processing, not the study's, gives the V and J calls here. The sample yields tens of thousands of distinct CDR3 sequences; 15% to 20% were counted once. The ten largest clones represent about 1.5% of the sample.

Libraries of naive CD8 T cells were built from anywhere between roughly 17,000 and 1,100,000 sorted cells, with 10%, 30% or 50% of the purified RNA used. Naive CD8 T cells were FACS-sorted as CD8+CD4-CCR7+CD45RA+ on a BD FACSAria II into RLT Plus buffer. Roughly nine TCR copies' worth of Jurkat RNA were spiked into roughly 17,000-1,100,000 naive CD8 T cell samples to test detection sensitivity. Enrichment of CD8 T cells was performed with RosetteSep CD8+ T Cell Enrichment Cocktail and Ficoll-Paque, after which ACK red cell lysis was carried out. What the research found in general, with its limitations: In CMV-specific effector cells, over 97% of molecules were held by clones above 20 RNA copies, whereas under 1% of molecules were held by such clones in naive cells. The sizes of highly expanded clones could end up underestimated when identical TCR molecules share a barcode. Modeling indicated about 3 TCR RNA copies recovered per cell, compared with 7.5 to 10 by digital PCR, which implies a capture efficiency of 25% to 35%. Even against a background of 750,000 to 1,000,000 naive CD8 T cells, spiked-in Jurkat TCR RNA amounting to a single cell's worth was reported to be detectable. The naive libraries included spiked-in Jurkat TCR RNA (fewer than eleven copies' worth), and this Jurkat TCR RNA is not part of the donor repertoire. Without barcode sub-clustering, chimeric consensus sequences inflated TCR diversity; chimeras reached as high as 47%.

CDR1 and CDR2 are read off the germline V gene (reference sequence) as MNHNY and SVGAGI. Its CDR3 holds 12 amino acids, cysteine through phenylalanine. The read is trimmed to its CDR3 DNA, 36 bases read in frame from base 1. Trimming at the junction amounts to 0 bases on V and 5 bases on J, and the germline ends lie 3 bases apart. The receptor chain draws on TRBV6-6 and TRBJ2-3; no D segment can be confidently identified. Sequencing was carried out using naive CD8+ T cells from blood, with Jurkat cell RNA spiked in. The sample's cell subset or site label is to be understood as: FACS-sorted CD8+CD4-CCR7+CD45RA+ naive T cells. The TCR sequence derives from a human donor in good health. Some libraries in this study had Jurkat cell RNA spiked in. The bases read TGTGCCAGCAGTTACTCGAGAGATACGCAGTATTTT. Its protein is CASSYSRDTQYF.